The 4 T cell receptor beta chains listed next were all sequenced from one sample in a study of T cells in Graves' hyperthyroidism and ophthalmopathy. RNA transcripts served as the template for amplifying TCR beta CDR3 regions. HTBI primers were employed in a first-round RT-PCR of the TCR CDR3. Using its own MiXCR run on the multiplex PCR reads, TCRdb lists one record per CDR3 protein. The data contain about 500,000 distinct CDR3 sequences, around 15% of them seen just once; the ten biggest clones take up 29%. Sequenced material: blood. Receptors originate from a woman aged 25 to 45 with Graves' ophthalmopathy.

Concerning this clonotype: A much larger clone lies one base from this, so it may be a read error. The V call is TRBV2, the J call TRBJ1-1; D not resolved. CDR1 SNHLY and CDR2 FYNNEI come from the germline V gene. CDR3 size: 13 residues. The V gene lost 6 bases and the J gene lost 1 base, with 9 bases spanning the gap. The CDR3 is CASRGCKNTEAFF. The DNA for the CDR3 is TGTGCCAGCAGGGGGTGTAAGAACACTGAAGCTTTCTTT. Together with reference TRBV2 and TRBJ1-1, the CDR3 gives the full variable domain: EPEVTQTPSHQVTQMGQEVILRCVPISNHLYFYWYRQILGQKVEFLVSFYNNEISEKSEIFDDQFSVERPDGSNFTLKIRSTKLEDSAMYFCASRGCKNTEAFFGQGTRLTVV.

This clonotype was seen only a few times. V and J are TRBV27 and TRBJ2-3; perhaps TRBD2 as D (6 bases). Deletions cut 8 bases from V and 1 base from J, with 22 bases between. This CDR3 is built from 17 residues. Germline CDR1 and CDR2: MNHEY and SMNVEV (reference sequence). CDR3 coding DNA: TGTGCCAGCGAAGGGCTAGCTGGGGGGTCCGGCACAGATACGCAGTATTTT. Amino acid sequence: CASEGLAGGSGTDTQYF.

The chain recombines TRBV29-1 with TRBJ2-2; 13 bases match TRBD2. Germline CDR1 reads SQVTM; CDR2 reads ANQGSEA. The V segment lost 6 bases and the J segment 7 bases; nucleotides outside the gene matches: 14. The CDR3 is made up of 17 amino acids. The CDR3, as DNA: TGCAGCGTGGTGATTGGACTAGCGGGAGTATTTGGCGGGGAGCTGTTTTTT. This sequence encodes CSVVIGLAGVFGGELFF.

This clonotype was picked up a small number of times. The chain combines TRBV28 with TRBJ1-4; no firm D call. The CDR3 is made up of 15 amino acids. CDR1 is MDHEN and CDR2 is SYDVKM in the germline V gene. V was cut by 4 bases and J by 8 bases, with 17 bases left in between. DNA for the CDR3: TGTGCCAGCAGTTCCCACGACACCCTCGGGGAAAAACTGTTTTTT. Translation: CASSSHDTLGEKLFF.